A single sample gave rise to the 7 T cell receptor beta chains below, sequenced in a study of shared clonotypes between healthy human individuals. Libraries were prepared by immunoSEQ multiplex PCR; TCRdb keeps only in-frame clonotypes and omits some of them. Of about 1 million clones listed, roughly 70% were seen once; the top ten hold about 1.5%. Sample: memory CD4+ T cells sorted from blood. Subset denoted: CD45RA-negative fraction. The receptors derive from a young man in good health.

The CDR3 spells CASSQLAFLGMIQETQYF. CDR3 coding DNA: TGTGCCAGCAGCCAGTTGGCCTTCTTGGGGATGATTCAAGAGACCCAGTACTTC. The V gene is TRBV7-2, the J gene TRBJ2-5; no reliable D call. The germline V gene has CDR1 SGHTA and CDR2 FQGNSA. The CDR3 runs 18 residues. Trimming shortened V by 5 bases and J by 2 bases, and 24 bases separated the two germline ends.

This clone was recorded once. The DNA for the CDR3 is TGTGCCAGTAGTATAACCCCGGGACAGTCCTACGAGCAGTACTTC. Amino acid sequence: CASSITPGQSYEQYF. The chain has TRBV19 and TRBJ2-7, with TRBD1 matching 7 bases. Looked up from germline, CDR1 is LNHDA and CDR2 is SQIVND (reference sequence). V was pared by 2 bases and J by 1 base, with 5 bases of the junction left unmatched. This CDR3 region has 15 residues.

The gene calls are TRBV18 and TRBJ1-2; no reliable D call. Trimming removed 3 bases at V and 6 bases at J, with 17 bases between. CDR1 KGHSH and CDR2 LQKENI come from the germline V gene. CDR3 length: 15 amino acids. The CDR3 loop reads CASSPGLTRGDGYTF. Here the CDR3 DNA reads TGTGCCAGCTCACCCGGCCTAACTCGAGGAGATGGCTACACCTTC.

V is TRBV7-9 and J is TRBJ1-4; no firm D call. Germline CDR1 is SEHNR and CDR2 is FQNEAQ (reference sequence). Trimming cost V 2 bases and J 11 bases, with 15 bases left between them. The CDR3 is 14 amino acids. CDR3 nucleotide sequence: TGTGCCAGCAGCTTAATGGGCCCTGATGGGAAACTGTTTTTT. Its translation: CASSLMGPDGKLFF.

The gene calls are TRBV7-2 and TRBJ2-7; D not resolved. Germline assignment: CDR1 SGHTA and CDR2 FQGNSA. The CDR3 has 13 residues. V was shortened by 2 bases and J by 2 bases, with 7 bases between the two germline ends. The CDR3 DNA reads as TGTGCCAGCAGCTTATCGGTTGCCTACGAGCAGTACTTC. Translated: CASSLSVAYEQYF.

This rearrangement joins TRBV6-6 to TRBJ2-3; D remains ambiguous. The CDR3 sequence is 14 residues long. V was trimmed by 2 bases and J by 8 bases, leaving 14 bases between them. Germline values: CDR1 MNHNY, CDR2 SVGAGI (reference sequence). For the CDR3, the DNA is TGTGCCAGCAGTTACACACAATCCCTCCCTACGCAGTATTTT. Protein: CASSYTQSLPTQYF.

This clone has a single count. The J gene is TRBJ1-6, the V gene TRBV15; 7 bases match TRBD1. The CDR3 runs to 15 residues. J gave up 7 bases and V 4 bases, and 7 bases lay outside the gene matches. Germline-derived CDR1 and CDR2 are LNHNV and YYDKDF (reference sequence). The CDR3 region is CATSTWDSSNSPLHF. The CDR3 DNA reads TGTGCCACCAGCACTTGGGACAGTTCCAATTCACCCCTCCACTTT.